The 30 T cell receptor beta chains given below trace back to one sample, sequenced in a study of PD-1 blockade in classical Hodgkin lymphoma (dated by TCRdb to the early 2020s). The protocol used for the library was the immunoSEQ multiplex PCR assay. TCRdb stores this immuneACCESS table with in-frame sequences only. Part of the clones is absent; in the studies checked, under half of the shortfall reflects unresolved V genes, and no reason is known for the rest. This sample lists tens of thousands of clones; around 94% were detected once. About 8% of the sample belongs to the ten largest clones. Per the publication, the time point label means: cycle 4 day 1 (C4D1), after more than 5 weeks of nivolumab. Relapse after autologous stem cell transplantation had occurred in all trial patients, and cohorts A, B and C were distinguished by prior brentuximab vedotin exposure. Here the sequenced sample was peripheral blood mononuclear cells (PBMCs), taken before the fourth cycle of nivolumab. Receptors were obtained from a human donor with classical Hodgkin lymphoma.

This chain links TRBV5-1 with TRBJ2-7; possible D gene TRBD1, 6 bases. The CDR3 loop spans 15 amino acids. Trimming cost V 0 bases and J 1 base, with 11 bases left between them. Germline CDR1 is SGHRS and CDR2 is YFSETQ. CDR3 loop: CASSLVTGLSYEQYF. The CDR3 DNA is TGCGCCAGCAGCTTGGTTACAGGGTTGTCCTACGAGCAGTACTTC.

This chain links TRBV28 with TRBJ2-7, with 7 bases that match TRBD1. The CDR3 covers 15 residues. CDR1 MDHEN and CDR2 SYDVKM come from the germline V gene. With V trimmed by 5 bases and J by 4 bases, 11 bases remained unmatched. In nucleotides, the CDR3 is TGTGCCAGCAGTACACAGGGGAGTGGCGGATACGAGCAGTACTTC. Protein sequence: CASSTQGSGGYEQYF.

The chain uses TRBV5-1 and TRBJ2-1, with TRBD2 identical over 8 bases. The CDR3 length is 15 residues. V shed 1 base and J 7 bases; nucleotides not matched to a gene: 7. Looked up from germline, CDR1 is SGHRS and CDR2 is YFSETQ. The CDR3, as DNA: TGCGCCAGCAGCTTGCACCCTTCTAGCGGGAATGAGCAGTTCTTC. Translating gives CASSLHPSSGNEQFF.

The V and J genes are TRBV7-2 and TRBJ1-6; unclear D gene. The CDR3 covers 16 residues. V lost 1 base and J 7 bases, leaving 14 bases between the germline ends. Germline assignment: CDR1 SGHTA and CDR2 FQGNSA. CDR3 sequence (DNA): TGTGCCAGCAGCTTAGGCTGGCAGGCTATCAATTCACCCCTCCACTTT. It translates to CASSLGWQAINSPLHF.

The V and J genes are TRBV30 and TRBJ2-7; D gene uncertain. Per the germline V gene, CDR1 is GTSNPN and CDR2 is SVGIG (reference sequence). Trimming removed 0 bases at V and 4 bases at J, with 7 bases between. The CDR3 covers 12 residues. The DNA for the CDR3 is TGTGCCTGGAGTGTATACGAGTACGAGCAGTACTTC. This gives the protein CAWSVYEYEQYF.

The V gene is TRBV28, the J gene TRBJ1-5, with D hard to call. Trimming took 3 bases from V and 7 from J, leaving 10 bases between them. The germline CDR1 and CDR2 sequences are MDHEN and SYDVKM. The CDR3 contains 13 residues. This CDR3 reads CASSFPGDQPQHF. The CDR3 DNA reads as TGTGCCAGCAGTTTCCCGGGCGACCAGCCCCAGCATTTT.

This sequence joins TRBV10-1 and TRBJ2-2; TRBD2 agrees at 10 bases. V dropped 1 base and J dropped 4; count of bases not matched to a gene: 6. The CDR3 spans 17 residues. Germline V CDR1 and CDR2: WNHNN, SYGVQD (reference sequence). The CDR3: CASSEFPSGSSTGELFF. The CDR3 DNA reads as TGCGCCAGCAGTGAGTTTCCTAGCGGGAGCTCCACCGGGGAGCTGTTTTTT.

The chain uses TRBV7-8 and TRBJ2-6; D not certain. Germline V lookup: CDR1 SGHVS, CDR2 FQNEAQ. This CDR3 is 15 amino acids long. Trimming shortened V by 1 base and J by 2 bases, and 6 bases separated the two germline ends. CDR3 protein: CASSLGAAGANVLTF. The CDR3 nucleotides read TGTGCCAGCAGCTTAGGGGCAGCTGGGGCCAACGTCCTGACTTTC.

The CDR3 nucleotides are TGTGCCAGCAGCCAAACCCCGGCAGGGAAAGCTTTCTTT. Amino acids: CASSQTPAGKAFF. The chain uses TRBV7-3 and TRBJ1-1; D is possibly TRBD1 (5 bases). V shed 5 bases and J shed 9 bases, with 16 bases lying between them. Germline values: CDR1 SGHTA, CDR2 FQGTGA. This CDR3 contains 13 residues.

The chain has TRBV7-9 and TRBJ2-2; D perhaps matches TRBD2 (6 bases). Germline CDR1 reads SEHNR; CDR2 reads FQNEAQ (reference sequence). The CDR3 loop spans 15 amino acids. The V gene lost 5 bases and the J gene lost 1 base, with 11 bases spanning the gap. This chain's CDR3 is CASSAPGLNTGELFF. The DNA for the CDR3 is TGTGCCAGCAGCGCGCCGGGACTGAACACCGGGGAGCTGTTTTTT.

The chain links TRBV6-5 to TRBJ1-2, with a possible D match to TRBD1 (5 bases). Germline CDR1 reads MNHEY; CDR2 reads SVGAGI. V was clipped by 6 bases and J by 4 bases, with 18 bases between them. The CDR3 runs to 15 residues. Here the CDR3 reads CASSLQGRGGYGYTF. The CDR3 DNA reads TGTGCCAGCAGCCTACAAGGACGGGGCGGCTATGGCTACACCTTC.

The V gene is TRBV9, the J gene TRBJ1-4; 7 bases are a match to TRBD1. Per the germline V gene, CDR1 is SGDLS and CDR2 is YYNGEE. Germline trimming cut 3 bases from V and 4 bases from J; bases unmatched to any gene: 6. The CDR3 is 15 amino acids. The CDR3: CASSGQGLGNEKLFF. CDR3 nucleotide sequence: TGTGCCAGCAGCGGACAGGGTTTGGGTAATGAAAAACTGTTTTTT.

V gene TRBV11-2 combines with J gene TRBJ1-1; the D is unclear. Germline V gives CDR1 SGHAT, CDR2 FQNNGV. The CDR3 runs 14 residues. Trimming took off 3 bases at V and 1 base at J, with 9 bases between the two ends. In DNA form, the CDR3 reads TGTGCCAGCAGCTTTGAGACATCGAACACTGAAGCTTTCTTT. Translation gives CASSFETSNTEAFF. Complete variable domain (other parts from reference TRBV11-2 and TRBJ1-1): EAGVAQSPRYKIIEKRQSVAFWCNPISGHATLYWYQQILGQGPKLLIQFQNNGVVDDSQLPKDRFSAERLKGVDSTLKIQPAKLEDSAVYLCASSFETSNTEAFFGQGTRLTVV.

This clone was observed a handful of times. The J gene is TRBJ1-2, the V gene TRBV19; unclear D gene. Per the germline V gene, CDR1 is LNHDA and CDR2 is SQIVND (reference sequence). The CDR3 is 14 residues long. V lost 6 bases and J lost 8, with 19 bases in between. This chain's CDR3 is CASRPEDRAGGYTF. The CDR3 DNA follows: TGTGCCAGTAGACCCGAGGACCGGGCGGGAGGCTACACCTTC. Full variable domain (rest looked up from reference TRBV19 and TRBJ1-2): DGGITQSPKYLFRKEGQNVTLSCEQNLNHDAMYWYRQDPGQGLRLIYYSQIVNDFQKGDIAEGYSVSREKKESFPLTVTSAQKNPTAFYLCASRPEDRAGGYTFGSGTRLTVV.

The chain couples TRBV5-1 to TRBJ2-3; D gene uncertain. CDR3 length: 14 amino acids. Germline values: CDR1 SGHRS, CDR2 YFSETQ. The V and J ends lost 0 bases and 2 bases respectively, with 7 bases between them. This CDR3 reads CASSLVSATDTQYF. For the CDR3, the DNA is TGCGCCAGCAGCTTGGTGTCAGCCACAGATACGCAGTATTTT.

The gene calls are TRBV28 and TRBJ2-1; 7 bases are shared with TRBD2. CDR3 size: 16 residues. The ends lost 8 bases at V and 10 bases at J; junction bases unmatched: 20. The germline V gene encodes CDR1 MDHEN and CDR2 SYDVKM. CDR3 sequence: CASAKSGLKGTYEQFF. The CDR3 DNA is TGTGCCAGCGCTAAATCGGGACTAAAGGGAACATACGAGCAGTTCTTC.

The chain has TRBV15 and TRBJ2-1, with D possibly matching TRBD2 (5 bases). Germline V gives CDR1 LNHNV, CDR2 YYDKDF (reference sequence). This CDR3 contains 15 residues. V lost 0 bases, J lost 0 bases, and 6 bases lay in between. CDR3 region: CATSRETNSYNEQFF. The DNA of the CDR3 is TGTGCCACCAGCAGAGAGACTAACTCCTACAATGAGCAGTTCTTC.

In nucleotides, the CDR3 is TGTGCCAGCAGCTTGGGGGCTGGAGGGGCCAAAAACATTCAGTACTTC. Amino acids: CASSLGAGGAKNIQYF. The V and J genes are TRBV5-6 and TRBJ2-4, with TRBD2 as a possible D gene (6 bases). The CDR3 contains 16 residues. V was cut by 0 bases and J by 1 base, with 11 bases left in between. Germline CDR1 and CDR2: SGHDT and YYEEEE.

The CDR3 protein is CASRPTGTQSYEQYF. The CDR3 nucleotides are TGTGCCAGCAGGCCGACCGGGACACAATCCTACGAGCAGTACTTC. The chain is built from TRBV6-5 and TRBJ2-7; a possible D gene is TRBD1 (6 bases). This CDR3 has 15 residues. The V gene's germline CDR1 is MNHEY and CDR2 SVGAGI. The V end was cut by 6 bases, the J end by 1 base, with 16 bases between.

The V and J genes are TRBV19 and TRBJ1-2, with D perhaps TRBD1 (5 bases). The CDR3 spans 12 residues. Germline loops: CDR1 LNHDA, CDR2 SQIVND (reference sequence). Trimming removed 9 bases at V and 4 bases at J, with 12 bases between. The CDR3 DNA is TGTGCCAGCACGGGACGGCTCTATGGCTACACCTTC. It is translated as CASTGRLYGYTF.

The chain has TRBV28 and TRBJ1-2, with D uncertain. This CDR3 region has 13 residues. V was cut by 6 bases and J by 4 bases, with 12 bases left in between. Germline CDR1 is MDHEN and CDR2 is SYDVKM. CDR3 sequence: CASRPSSRYGYTF. CDR3 nucleotide sequence: TGTGCCAGCAGGCCTAGTTCTCGCTATGGCTACACCTTC.

V is TRBV6-1 and J is TRBJ2-7, with a possible D match to TRBD2 (5 bases). Germline values: CDR1 MNHNS, CDR2 SASEGT. This CDR3 is built from 13 residues. The V and J ends lost 7 bases and 5 bases respectively, with 15 bases between them. The CDR3: CASNIGRSNEQYF. CDR3 coding DNA: TGTGCCAGCAACATAGGGAGAAGCAACGAGCAGTACTTC.

The rearrangement uses TRBV6-1 and TRBJ2-1; D not certain. Trimming took off 2 bases at V and 7 bases at J, with 6 bases between the two ends. CDR3 length: 12 residues. CDR1 MNHNS and CDR2 SASEGT come from the germline V gene. CDR3 sequence (DNA): TGTGCCAGCAGTGAAATTAGAAATGAGCAGTTCTTC. As protein: CASSEIRNEQFF.

V usage is TRBV5-1 and J usage is TRBJ2-3; TRBD2 is a possible D gene (6 bases). Between the trimmed V and J ends, which lost 5 bases and 4 bases, there was a span of 14 bases. This CDR3 comprises 14 residues. The germline CDR1 and CDR2 sequences are SGHRS and YFSETQ. The CDR3 DNA reads as TGCGCCAGCAGGAGGGTAGGAGGGGCAGATACGCAGTATTTT. Translation gives CASRRVGGADTQYF.

The V call is TRBV9, the J call TRBJ2-1; either TRBD1 or TRBD2 may fit D (7 bases each). The ends were cut back, 4 bases at V and 6 bases at J, with 20 bases in the middle. CDR1 and CDR2 from the germline V gene are SGDLS and YYNGEE. This CDR3 spans 16 amino acids. CDR3 region: CASSPGGGNGINEQFF. CDR3 in DNA: TGTGCCAGCAGCCCAGGGGGGGGGAACGGGATCAATGAGCAGTTCTTC.

V usage is TRBV2 and J usage is TRBJ2-3; no clear D gene. The germline gives CDR1 SNHLY, CDR2 FYNNEI. Trimming pared 6 bases from V and 3 bases from J, leaving 7 bases between. CDR3 length equals 12 residues. CDR3 nucleotides: TGTGCCAGCAGCCGGATTACAGATACGCAGTATTTT. This translates into CASSRITDTQYF.

The sample holds one count of this clone. The chain joins TRBV18 to TRBJ2-7; 9 nucleotides line up with TRBD1. Germline CDR1 and CDR2: KGHSH and LQKENI. This CDR3 comprises 15 residues. The junction had 7 bases not matched to a gene; V was cut back by 3 bases and J by 4 bases. In DNA form, the CDR3 reads TGTGCCAGCTCACCGGGACAGGGAAATCTTTACGAGCAGTACTTC. Amino acid sequence: CASSPGQGNLYEQYF.

The chain couples TRBV27 to TRBJ2-1; D may be TRBD2 (5 bases). The V gene's germline CDR1 is MNHEY and CDR2 SMNVEV (reference sequence). CDR3 length equals 16 residues. With 6 bases removed from V and 4 bases from J, the gap between germline ends came to 19 bases. This chain's CDR3 is CASRTLGEGPYNEQFF. In nucleotides, the CDR3 is TGTGCCAGCAGGACCCTAGGCGAGGGTCCGTACAATGAGCAGTTCTTC.

The chain is built from TRBV14 and TRBJ2-5, with 15 bases identical to TRBD2. The CDR3 runs to 18 residues. Germline values: CDR1 SGHDN, CDR2 FVKESK. J was trimmed by 5 bases and V by 4 bases; bases with no gene match: 11. CDR3 nucleotides: TGTGCCAGCAGCCCCCGTTTCGGACTAGCGGGGGGGGAGGAGACCCAGTACTTC. This encodes CASSPRFGLAGGEETQYF.

This sequence joins TRBV5-1 and TRBJ2-7, with 9 bases lining up with TRBD1. V shed 3 bases and J 7 bases; nucleotides not matched to a gene: 14. Germline values: CDR1 SGHRS, CDR2 YFSETQ. The CDR3 contains 16 residues. The DNA for the CDR3 is TGCGCCAGCAGCTACCTACCGGGACAGGGCCCCCGGGAGCAGTACTTC. Its translation: CASSYLPGQGPREQYF. Full variable domain (remainder filled in from reference TRBV5-1 and TRBJ2-7): KAGVTQTPRYLIKTRGQQVTLSCSPISGHRSVSWYQQTPGQGLQFLFEYFSETQRNKGNFPGRFSGRQFSNSRSEMNVSTLELGDSALYLCASSYLPGQGPREQYFGPGTRLTVT.